Listed here are 8 T cell receptor beta chains from one sample, sequenced in a study of siplizumab effects on memory and regulatory T cells. This table comes from immunoSEQ multiplex PCR, and its TCRdb copy is limited to in-frame clones, with some not included. Of roughly 120,000 clones in the sample, just under 95% were seen once. The material sequenced was CD4+ T cells sorted from blood. The receptor set was obtained from a human donor in good health.

The V call is TRBV10-1, the J call TRBJ2-3, with D perhaps matching TRBD1 (5 bases). Per germline, CDR1 WNHNN and CDR2 SYGVQD (reference sequence). The CDR3 consists of 14 residues. Between the trimmed V and J ends, which lost 8 bases and 7 bases, there was a span of 19 bases. This CDR3 is CASGHRGVENTQYF. For the CDR3, the DNA is TGCGCCAGCGGACATCGAGGTGTGGAAAATACGCAGTATTTT.

The gene calls are TRBV7-3 and TRBJ2-1; 8 bases agree with TRBD1. In germline, CDR1 is SGHTA, CDR2 FQGTGA. This CDR3 contains 15 residues. V shed 5 bases, J shed 2 bases, and the junction held 5 bases outside the gene matches. As DNA, the CDR3 is TGTGCCAGCAGCCCCAAGACAGGGGCCTACAATGAGCAGTTCTTC. Translating it yields CASSPKTGAYNEQFF.

The chain is built from TRBV7-2 and TRBJ2-3; tentative D call: TRBD2 (6 bases). Trimming left V 5 bases short and J 4 bases short, with 7 bases between. Germline lookup yields CDR1 SGHTA and CDR2 FQGNSA. The CDR3 is made up of 12 amino acids. CDR3 in amino acids: CASSRDSDTQYF. The CDR3 bases are TGTGCCAGCAGCAGGGACTCAGATACGCAGTATTTT.

The chain has TRBV4-1 and TRBJ2-3, with D unclear. From germline, CDR1 is MGHRA and CDR2 YSYEKL. The CDR3 loop spans 14 amino acids. The V end was cut by 1 base, the J end by 2 bases, with 7 bases between. Here the CDR3 DNA reads TGCGCCAGCAGCCAAGTACTCACCACAGATACGCAGTATTTT. It specifies CASSQVLTTDTQYF.

This clone was counted a few times. The CDR3 loop is CASSFEAFF. The CDR3 DNA is TGCGCCAGCAGCTTTGAAGCTTTCTTT. This chain links TRBV5-1 with TRBJ1-1, with D unclear. Germline CDR1 reads SGHRS; CDR2 reads YFSETQ. The CDR3 has 9 residues. V lost 2 bases to trimming and J lost 7 bases, with 0 bases between them.

The genes are TRBV6-5 and TRBJ2-7; D may match TRBD1 or TRBD2 (5 bases each). CDR1 and CDR2 from the germline V gene are MNHEY and SVGAGI. Trimming shortened V by 7 bases and J by 4 bases, and 14 bases separated the two germline ends. This CDR3 has 13 residues. The CDR3 DNA reads as TGTGCCAGCATAGGGACGGCGTCGTACGAGCAGTACTTC. The encoded protein is CASIGTASYEQYF.

The V and J genes are TRBV5-4 and TRBJ2-7; maybe TRBD1 (6 bases). The V end was cut by 4 bases, the J end by 3 bases, with 17 bases between. The germline CDR1 and CDR2 sequences are SGHNT and YYREEE (reference sequence). CDR3 length: 15 residues. The CDR3 is CASSPRGSRDYEQYF. The CDR3 nucleotides read TGTGCCAGCAGCCCGAGGGGGTCGAGAGACTACGAGCAGTACTTC.

V gene TRBV27 combines with J gene TRBJ2-7; perhaps TRBD2 as D (7 bases). The V and J ends lost 7 bases and 2 bases respectively, with 12 bases between them. CDR1 is MNHEY, CDR2 SMNVEV, per germline (reference sequence). This CDR3 comprises 13 residues. DNA for the CDR3: TGTGCCAGCATGGGAGGGGACACCTACGAGCAGTACTTC. As protein: CASMGGDTYEQYF.